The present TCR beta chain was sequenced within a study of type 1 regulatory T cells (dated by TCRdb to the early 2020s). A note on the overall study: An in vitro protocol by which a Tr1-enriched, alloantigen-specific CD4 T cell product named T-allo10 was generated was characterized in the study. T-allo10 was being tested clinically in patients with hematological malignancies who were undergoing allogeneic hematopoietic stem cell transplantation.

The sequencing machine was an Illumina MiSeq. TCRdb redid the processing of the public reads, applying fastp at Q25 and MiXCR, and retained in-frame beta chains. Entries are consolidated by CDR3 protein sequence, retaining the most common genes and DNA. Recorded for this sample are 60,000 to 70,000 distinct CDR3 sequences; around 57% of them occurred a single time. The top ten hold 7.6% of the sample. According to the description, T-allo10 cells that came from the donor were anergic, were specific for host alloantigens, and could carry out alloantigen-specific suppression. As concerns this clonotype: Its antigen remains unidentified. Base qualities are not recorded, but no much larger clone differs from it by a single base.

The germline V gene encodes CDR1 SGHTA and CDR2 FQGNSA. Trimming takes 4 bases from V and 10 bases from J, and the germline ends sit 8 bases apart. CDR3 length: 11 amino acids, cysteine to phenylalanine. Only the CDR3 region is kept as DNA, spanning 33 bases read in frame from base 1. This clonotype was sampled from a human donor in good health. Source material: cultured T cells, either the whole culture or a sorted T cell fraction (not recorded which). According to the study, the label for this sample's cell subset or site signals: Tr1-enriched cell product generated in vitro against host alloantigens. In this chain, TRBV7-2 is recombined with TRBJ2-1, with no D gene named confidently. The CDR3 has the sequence CASSSLGEQFF. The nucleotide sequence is TGTGCCAGCAGCTCGCTCGGCGAGCAGTTCTTC.